This record looks at one T cell receptor (beta chain) sequence and its context. The antigen is unknown. The repertoire was sequenced with immunoSEQ multiplex PCR; TCRdb's copy has only in-frame clones and lacks some. The repertoire holds 69,000 or so clones, with around 90% as singletons. This specimen belongs to a study of T cell responses to AZD1222 COVID-19 vaccine. Study observations and caveats: Nearly half of spike-specific TCRs reportedly target unmutated variant regions.

The CDR3 contains 15 residues. Germline V gene lookup returns CDR1 MNHEY and CDR2 SVGEGT. Germline trimming cut 4 bases from V and 8 bases from J; bases unmatched to any gene: 10. The sequencing here drew on peripheral blood, taken 28 days after the second AZD1222 dose. The sequence came from an adult who received the AZD1222 COVID-19 vaccine. The chain joins TRBV6-2 or TRBV6-3 to TRBJ2-7; 11 bases line up with TRBD2. The CDR3 is CASSWTSGQSTKQYF. As DNA, the CDR3 is TGTGCCAGCAGTTGGACTAGCGGGCAGTCTACGAAGCAGTACTTC.